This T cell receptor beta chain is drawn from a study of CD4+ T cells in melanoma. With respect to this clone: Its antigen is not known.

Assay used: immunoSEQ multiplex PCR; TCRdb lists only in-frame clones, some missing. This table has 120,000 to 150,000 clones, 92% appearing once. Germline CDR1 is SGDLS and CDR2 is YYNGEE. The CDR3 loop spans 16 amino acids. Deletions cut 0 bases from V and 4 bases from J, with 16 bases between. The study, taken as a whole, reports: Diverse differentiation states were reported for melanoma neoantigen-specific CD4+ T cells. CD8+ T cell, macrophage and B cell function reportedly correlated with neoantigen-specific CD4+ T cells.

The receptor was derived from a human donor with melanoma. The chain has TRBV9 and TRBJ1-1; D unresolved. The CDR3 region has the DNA TGTGCCAGCAGCGTAGGAAAGGGCACCTTTAGCACTGAAGCTTTCTTT. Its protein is CASSVGKGTFSTEAFF.